The clone carrying this T cell receptor (beta chain) was seen many times. The data were obtained in a study of neurological immune-mediated disorders. Trimming took 6 bases from V and 8 from J; bases not matched to a gene: 8. Per germline, CDR1 DFQATT and CDR2 SNEGSKA (reference sequence). The CDR3 has 12 amino acids. The authors made cDNA by 5'RACE with 10-nucleotide random UMIs. TCRdb processed the 5' RACE reads anew with MiXCR; each CDR3 protein has one entry. Here the sample spans under 85,000 distinct CDR3 sequences, around 14% being singletons. A blood bank in Maryland, USA, provided the volunteers who served as healthy controls. The study built unsorted libraries from 2 million PBMCs kept at -80 C.

The chain links TRBV20-1 to TRBJ1-2, with 8 bases aligning to TRBD1. The specimen sequenced was PBMCs. The sequence came from a woman aged 45 to 65 in good health. As DNA, the CDR3 is TGCAGTGCAGTACAGGGGGTAGAGGGCTACACCTTC. This codes for CSAVQGVEGYTF.